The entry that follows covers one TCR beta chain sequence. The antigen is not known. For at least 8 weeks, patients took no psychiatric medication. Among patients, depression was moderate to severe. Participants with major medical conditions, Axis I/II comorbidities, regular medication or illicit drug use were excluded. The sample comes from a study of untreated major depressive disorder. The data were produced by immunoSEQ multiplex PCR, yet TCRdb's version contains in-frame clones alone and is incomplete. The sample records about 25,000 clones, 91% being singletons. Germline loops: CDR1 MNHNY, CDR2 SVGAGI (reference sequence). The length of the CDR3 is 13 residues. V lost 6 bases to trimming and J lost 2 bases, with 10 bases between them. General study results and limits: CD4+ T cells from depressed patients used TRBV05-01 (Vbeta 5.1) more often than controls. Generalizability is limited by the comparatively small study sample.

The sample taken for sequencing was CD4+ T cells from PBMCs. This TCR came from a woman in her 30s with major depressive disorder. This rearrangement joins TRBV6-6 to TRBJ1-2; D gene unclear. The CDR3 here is CASSWGSNYGYTF. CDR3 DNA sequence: TGTGCCAGCAGCTGGGGATCAAACTATGGCTACACCTTC.